The text below deals with one T cell receptor (beta chain). Among Cohort 3 donors, those recovered had two negative PCRs, clearance, or symptom resolution. The source of the sample is a study of blood T cell repertoires in COVID-19. Turning to the study itself: COVID-19 samples from acute and convalescent phases originated in the United States, Italy and Spain.

Original analysis: Estimation of nucleated cell counts was performed using reference gene primer amplification. The table came from immunoSEQ multiplex PCR; TCRdb's copy has only in-frame clones and leaves some out. V, J and clone size are taken as reported in that table, and D and trimming were inferred from the DNA itself. The sample holds under 250,000 clones, under 90% seen once. This clonotype originated in a woman aged 60-75 years who had recovered from COVID-19. The sample comprised PBMCs or T cells enriched from blood (not recorded which).

CDR3 protein: CASSPGTVLSNQPQHF. The CDR3 DNA reads TGTGCCAGTAGTCCAGGGACAGTTCTTAGCAATCAGCCCCAGCATTTT. The chain links TRBV19 to TRBJ1-5; 7 positions agree with TRBD1. The germline V gene has CDR1 LNHDA and CDR2 SQIVND (reference sequence). This CDR3 spans 16 amino acids. The trim removed 5 bases at V and 0 bases at J, leaving 7 bases unmatched.